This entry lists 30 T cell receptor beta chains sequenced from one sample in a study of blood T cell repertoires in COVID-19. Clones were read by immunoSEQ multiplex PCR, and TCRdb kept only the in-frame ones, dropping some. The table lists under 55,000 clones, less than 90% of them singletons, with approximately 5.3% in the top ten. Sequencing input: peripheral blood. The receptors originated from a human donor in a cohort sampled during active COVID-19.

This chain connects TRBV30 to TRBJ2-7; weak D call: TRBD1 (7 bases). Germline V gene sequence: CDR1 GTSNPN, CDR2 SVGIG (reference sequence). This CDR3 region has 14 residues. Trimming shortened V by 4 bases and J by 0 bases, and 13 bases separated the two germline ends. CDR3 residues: CAWTRGTVSYEQYF. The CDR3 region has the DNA TGTGCCTGGACCCGGGGGACAGTCTCCTACGAGCAGTACTTC.

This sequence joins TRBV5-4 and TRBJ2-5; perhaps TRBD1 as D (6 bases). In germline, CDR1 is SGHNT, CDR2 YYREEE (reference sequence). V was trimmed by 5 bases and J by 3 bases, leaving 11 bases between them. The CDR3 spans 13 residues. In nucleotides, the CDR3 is TGTGCCAGCAGAACCTGGACAGAAGAGACCCAGTACTTC. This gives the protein CASRTWTEETQYF.

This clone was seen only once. The CDR3 loop is CASVGGATDTQYF. In nucleotides, the CDR3 is TGTGCCAGTGTGGGGGGGGCCACAGATACGCAGTATTTT. This chain uses TRBV27 with TRBJ2-3, with D possibly TRBD2 on 7 matching bases. CDR1 MNHEY and CDR2 SMNVEV come from the germline V gene (reference sequence). V shed 9 bases and J shed 2 bases, with 12 bases lying between them. This CDR3 has 13 amino acids.

As DNA, the CDR3 is TGTGCCAGCAGTAGACTGCGAACAGATACGCAGTATTTT. Protein: CASSRLRTDTQYF. This chain uses TRBV9 with TRBJ2-3; no reliable D call. The CDR3 totals 13 residues. Germline assignment: CDR1 SGDLS and CDR2 YYNGEE. The ends were cut back, 5 bases at V and 3 bases at J, with 10 bases in the middle. Full variable domain (remainder filled in from reference TRBV9 and TRBJ2-3): DSGVTQTPKHLITATGQRVTLRCSPRSGDLSVYWYQQSLDQGLQFLIQYYNGEERAKGNILERFSAQQFPDLHSELNLSSLELGDSALYFCASSRLRTDTQYFGPGTRLTVL.

The CDR3 nucleotides read TGTGCCAGCAGTTTTCAACGGGGGGGTGGCTACGAGCAGTACTTC. It codes for CASSFQRGGGYEQYF. The chain links TRBV28 to TRBJ2-7; 8 positions agree with TRBD2. CDR1 and CDR2 from the germline V gene are MDHEN and SYDVKM. J was trimmed by 3 bases and V by 3 bases; bases with no gene match: 7. CDR3 size: 15 residues.

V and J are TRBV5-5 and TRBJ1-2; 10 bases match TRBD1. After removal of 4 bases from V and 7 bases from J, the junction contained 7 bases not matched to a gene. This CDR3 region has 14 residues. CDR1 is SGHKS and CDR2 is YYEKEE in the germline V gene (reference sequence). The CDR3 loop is CASSPLTGGSGYTF. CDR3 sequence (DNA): TGTGCCAGCAGCCCGTTGACAGGGGGCAGTGGCTACACCTTC.

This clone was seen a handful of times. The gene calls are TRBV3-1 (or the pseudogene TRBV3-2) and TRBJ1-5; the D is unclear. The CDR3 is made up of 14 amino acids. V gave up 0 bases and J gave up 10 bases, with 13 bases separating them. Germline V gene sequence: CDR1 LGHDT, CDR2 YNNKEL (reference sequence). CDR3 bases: TGTGCCAGCAGCCAAGATCGTATAAGTAGCCCCCAGCATTTT. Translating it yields CASSQDRISSPQHF.

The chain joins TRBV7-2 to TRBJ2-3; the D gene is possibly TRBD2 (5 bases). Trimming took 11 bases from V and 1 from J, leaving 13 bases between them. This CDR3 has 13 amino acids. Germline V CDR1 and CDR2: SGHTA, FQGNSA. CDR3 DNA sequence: TGTGCCGTCTCTCGGCGGGGCACAGATACGCAGTATTTT. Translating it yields CAVSRRGTDTQYF. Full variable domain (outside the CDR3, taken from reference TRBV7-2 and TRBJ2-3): GAGVSQSPSNKVTEKGKDVELRCDPISGHTALYWYRQSLGQGLEFLIYFQGNSAPDKSGLPSDRFSAERTGGSVSTLTIQRTQQEDSAVYLCAVSRRGTDTQYFGPGTRLTVL.

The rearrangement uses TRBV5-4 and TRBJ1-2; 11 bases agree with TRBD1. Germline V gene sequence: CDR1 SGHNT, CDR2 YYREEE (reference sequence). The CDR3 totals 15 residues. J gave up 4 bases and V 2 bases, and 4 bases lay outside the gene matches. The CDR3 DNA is TGTGCCAGCAGCTTTCGGGACAGGGGGATCTATGGCTACACCTTC. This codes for CASSFRDRGIYGYTF.

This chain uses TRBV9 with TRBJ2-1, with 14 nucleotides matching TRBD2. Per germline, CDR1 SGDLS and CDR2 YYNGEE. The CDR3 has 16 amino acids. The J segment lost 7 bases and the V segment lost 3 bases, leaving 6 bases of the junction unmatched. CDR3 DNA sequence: TGTGCCAGCAGCGCAAGGACTAGCGGGGGGTTAAATGAGCAGTTCTTC. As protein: CASSARTSGGLNEQFF.

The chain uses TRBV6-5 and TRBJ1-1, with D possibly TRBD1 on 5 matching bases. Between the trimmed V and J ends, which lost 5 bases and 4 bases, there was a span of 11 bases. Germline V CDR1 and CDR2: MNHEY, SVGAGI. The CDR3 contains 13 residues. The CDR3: CASSLGLFTEAFF. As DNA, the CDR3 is TGTGCCAGCAGTCTGGGACTTTTCACTGAAGCTTTCTTT.

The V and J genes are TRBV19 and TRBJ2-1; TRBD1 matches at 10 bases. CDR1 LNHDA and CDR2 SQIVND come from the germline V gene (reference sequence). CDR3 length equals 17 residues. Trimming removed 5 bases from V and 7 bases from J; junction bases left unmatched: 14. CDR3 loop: CASSPLPGTGVKNEQFF. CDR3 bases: TGTGCCAGTAGTCCACTTCCCGGGACAGGGGTCAAAAATGAGCAGTTCTTC.

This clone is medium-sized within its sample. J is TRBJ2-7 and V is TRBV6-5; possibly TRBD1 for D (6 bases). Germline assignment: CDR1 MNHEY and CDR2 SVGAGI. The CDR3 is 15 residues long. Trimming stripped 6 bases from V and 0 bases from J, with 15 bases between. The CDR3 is CASRREQGISYEQYF. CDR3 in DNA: TGTGCCAGCAGAAGAGAACAGGGAATCTCCTACGAGCAGTACTTC.

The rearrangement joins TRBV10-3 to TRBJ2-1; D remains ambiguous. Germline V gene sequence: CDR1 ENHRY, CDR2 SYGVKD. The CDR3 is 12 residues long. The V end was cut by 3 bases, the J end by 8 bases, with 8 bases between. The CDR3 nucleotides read TGTGCCATCAGTGACCTAGGCGATGAGCAGTTCTTC. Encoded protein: CAISDLGDEQFF.

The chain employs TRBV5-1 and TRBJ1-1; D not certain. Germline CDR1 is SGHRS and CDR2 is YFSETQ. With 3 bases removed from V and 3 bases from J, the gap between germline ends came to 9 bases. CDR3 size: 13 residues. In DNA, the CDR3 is TGCGCCAGCAGCTGGGTGCAGGACACTGAAGCTTTCTTT. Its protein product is CASSWVQDTEAFF.

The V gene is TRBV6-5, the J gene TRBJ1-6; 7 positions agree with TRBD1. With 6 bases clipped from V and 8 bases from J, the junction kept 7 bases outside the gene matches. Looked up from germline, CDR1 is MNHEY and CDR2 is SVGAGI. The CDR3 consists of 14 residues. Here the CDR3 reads CASRRQGGDSPLHF. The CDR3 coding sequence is TGTGCCAGCAGACGACAGGGAGGCGATTCACCCCTCCACTTT.

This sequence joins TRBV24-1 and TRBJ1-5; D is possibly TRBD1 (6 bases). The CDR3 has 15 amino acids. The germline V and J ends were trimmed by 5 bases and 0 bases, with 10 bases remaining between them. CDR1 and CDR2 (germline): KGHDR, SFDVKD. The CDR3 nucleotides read TGTGCCACCAGTGGCTCGACAGGTAGCAATCAGCCCCAGCATTTT. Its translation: CATSGSTGSNQPQHF.

The CDR3 region is CAWNRALGGYTF. Here the CDR3 DNA reads TGTGCCTGGAATCGCGCCCTGGGCGGCTACACCTTC. The chain recombines TRBV30 with TRBJ1-2; no clear D gene. Trimming left V 4 bases short and J 8 bases short, with 14 bases between. Germline assignment: CDR1 GTSNPN and CDR2 SVGIG (reference sequence). The length of the CDR3 is 12 residues.

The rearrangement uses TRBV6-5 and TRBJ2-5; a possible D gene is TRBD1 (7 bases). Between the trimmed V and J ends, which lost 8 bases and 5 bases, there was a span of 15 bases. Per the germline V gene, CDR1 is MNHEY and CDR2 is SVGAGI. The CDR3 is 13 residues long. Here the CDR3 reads CASARRGRETQYF. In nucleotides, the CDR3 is TGTGCCAGCGCCCGGAGGGGGCGGGAGACCCAGTACTTC.

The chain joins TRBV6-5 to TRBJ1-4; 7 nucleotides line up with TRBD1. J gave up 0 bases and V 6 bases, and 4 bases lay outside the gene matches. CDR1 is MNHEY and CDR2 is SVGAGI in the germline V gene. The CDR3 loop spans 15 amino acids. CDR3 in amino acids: CASRPTGATNEKLFF. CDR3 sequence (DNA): TGTGCCAGCAGACCTACAGGGGCAACTAATGAAAAACTGTTTTTT.

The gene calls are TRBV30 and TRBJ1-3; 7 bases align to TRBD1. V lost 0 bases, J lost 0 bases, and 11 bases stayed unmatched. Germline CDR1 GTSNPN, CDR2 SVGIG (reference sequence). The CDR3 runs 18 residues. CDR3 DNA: TGTGCCTGGAGTGTAATTTATAAGACAGGGAGCTCTGGAAACACCATATATTTT. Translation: CAWSVIYKTGSSGNTIYF.

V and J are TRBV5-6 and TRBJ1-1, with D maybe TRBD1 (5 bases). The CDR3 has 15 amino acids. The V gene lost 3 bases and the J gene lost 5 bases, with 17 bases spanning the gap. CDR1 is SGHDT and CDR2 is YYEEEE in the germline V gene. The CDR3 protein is CASSSRGARATEAFF. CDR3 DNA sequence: TGTGCCAGCAGCTCCCGTGGTGCCAGGGCAACTGAAGCTTTCTTT.

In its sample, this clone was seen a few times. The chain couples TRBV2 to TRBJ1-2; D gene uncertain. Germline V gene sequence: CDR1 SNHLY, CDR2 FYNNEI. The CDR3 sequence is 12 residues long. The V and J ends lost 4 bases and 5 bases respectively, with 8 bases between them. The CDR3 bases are TGTGCCAGCAGTGTTATAACATATGGCTACACCTTC. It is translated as CASSVITYGYTF.

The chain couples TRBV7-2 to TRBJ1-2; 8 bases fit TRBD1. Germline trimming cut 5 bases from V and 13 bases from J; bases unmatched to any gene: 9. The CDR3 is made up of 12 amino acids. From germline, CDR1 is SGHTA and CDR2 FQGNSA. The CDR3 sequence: CASSARTGFSTF. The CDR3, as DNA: TGTGCCAGCAGCGCCCGGACAGGGTTCTCCACCTTC.

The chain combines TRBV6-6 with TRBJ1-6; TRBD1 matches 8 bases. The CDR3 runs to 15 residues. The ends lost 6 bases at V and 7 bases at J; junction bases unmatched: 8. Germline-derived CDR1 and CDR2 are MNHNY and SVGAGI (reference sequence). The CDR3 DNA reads TGTGCCAGCAGAACCGGGACAGGTTTAAATTCACCCCTCCACTTT. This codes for CASRTGTGLNSPLHF.

CDR3 sequence reads: CASSTTSYEQYF. The CDR3 nucleotides are TGTGCCAGCAGTACTACCTCCTACGAGCAGTACTTC. The V and J genes are TRBV6-2 or TRBV6-3 and TRBJ2-7, with D unresolved. The CDR3 spans 12 residues. The germline V gene has CDR1 MNHEY and CDR2 SVGEGT. The V end lost 5 bases, the J end lost 0 bases, and 5 bases lay between the germline ends.

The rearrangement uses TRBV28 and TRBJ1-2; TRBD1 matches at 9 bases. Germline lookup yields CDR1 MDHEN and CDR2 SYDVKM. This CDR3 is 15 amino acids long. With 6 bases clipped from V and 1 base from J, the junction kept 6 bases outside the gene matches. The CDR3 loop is CASSPSGQGNYGYTF. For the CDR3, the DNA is TGTGCCAGCAGCCCTTCGGGACAGGGTAACTATGGCTACACCTTC.

DNA of the CDR3: TGCGCCAGCAGCCGACCAGGGACAGGGGACTATGGCTACACCTTC. It codes for CASSRPGTGDYGYTF. The chain has TRBV4-1 and TRBJ1-2, with TRBD1 identical over 10 bases. V dropped 4 bases and J dropped 3; count of bases not matched to a gene: 5. The CDR3 length is 15 residues. Germline V gene sequence: CDR1 MGHRA, CDR2 YSYEKL.

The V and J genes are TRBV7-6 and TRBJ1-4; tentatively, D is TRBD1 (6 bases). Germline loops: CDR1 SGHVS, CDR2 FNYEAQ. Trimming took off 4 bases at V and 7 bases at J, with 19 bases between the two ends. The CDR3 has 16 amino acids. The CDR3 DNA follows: TGTGCCAGCAGCTCTTATACAGGGAAGGAAGGTGAAAAACTGTTTTTT. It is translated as CASSSYTGKEGEKLFF. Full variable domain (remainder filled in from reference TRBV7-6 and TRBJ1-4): GAGVSQSPRYKVTKRGQDVALRCDPISGHVSLYWYRQALGQGPEFLTYFNYEAQQDKSGLPNDRFSAERPEGSISTLTIQRTEQRDSAMYRCASSSYTGKEGEKLFFGSGTQLSVL.

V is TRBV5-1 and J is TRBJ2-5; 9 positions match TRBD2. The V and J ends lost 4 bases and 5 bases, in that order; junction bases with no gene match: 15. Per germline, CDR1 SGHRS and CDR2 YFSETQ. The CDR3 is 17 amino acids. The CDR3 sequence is CASSPFGTSIDSETQYF. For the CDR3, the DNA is TGCGCCAGCAGCCCTTTTGGGACTAGCATAGACTCGGAGACCCAGTACTTC.